These 11 T cell receptor gamma chains share one sample of origin, sequenced in a study of gammadelta T cells in human blood. TCRdb reapplied CATT to the RT-PCR reads. The table has about 520 gamma-chain clones, 5% seen once. Sequencing used Vgamma9Vdelta2 gamma-delta T cells from fetal blood. These TCRs come from a human fetus.

By its share, this clone is medium-sized. The same CDR3 can be traced to other DNA sequences in this sample. The genes are TRGV10 and TRGJP1. TRGV10 is filed as an ORF, its function uncertain. This CDR3 comprises 13 residues. The V segment lost 8 bases and the J segment 4 bases; nucleotides outside the gene matches: 5. The CDR3 region is CAAWDYTGWFKIF. CDR3 bases: TGTGCTGCGTGGGATTACACTGGTTGGTTCAAGATATTT.

A few counts support this clone. The limits of the CDR3 on the DNA are not certain, so only TCRdb's listed CDR3 is given. The J gene was not called, though the V gene is TRGV3. Per germline, CDR1 VTNTFY and CDR2 YDVSTARD (reference sequence). The CDR3 spans 31 residues, counting both ends. CDR3 in amino acids: CATWDRLIIRNSLAVEQHLLSQVSIGRIQHF.

Only a few counts were recorded for this clone. V usage is TRGV2 and J usage is TRGJP2. The germline V gene encodes CDR1 EGSNGY and CDR2 YDSYNSKV. Trimming at V came to 0 bases and at J to 0 bases, leaving 1 base not matched to a gene. The CDR3 contains 15 residues. The CDR3, as DNA: TGTGCCACCTGGGACGGGTATAGTAGTGATTGGATCAAGACGTTT. Residues: CATWDGYSSDWIKTF.

This clone was observed a few times. The protein in TCRdb stems from a much larger clone and differs at residue 8 from this DNA's translation, likely a read error; here the protein is translated from the DNA. V and J are TRGV9 and TRGJP. Germline V gene sequence: CDR1 GITISATS, CDR2 ISYDGTV (reference sequence). The CDR3 spans 16 residues. The CDR3: CALWEVQGLGKKIKVF. Here the CDR3 DNA reads TGTGCCTTGTGGGAGGTGCAAGGGTTGGGCAAAAAAATCAAGGTATTT.

This clone was seen a handful of times. The rearrangement joins TRGV9 to TRGJ1 or TRGJ2. CDR1 and CDR2 from the germline V gene are GITISATS and ISYDGTV (reference sequence). The CDR3 spans 12 residues. The junction had 2 bases not matched to a gene; V was cut back by 3 bases and J by 3 bases. DNA of the CDR3: TGTGCCTTGTGGGAGTCTTATTATAAGAAACTCTTT. Its protein product is CALWESYYKKLF.

This clone was seen more than once but under ten times. The chain has TRGV9 and TRGJP. The CDR3 loop spans 17 amino acids. J gave up 5 bases and V 3 bases, and 7 bases lay outside the gene matches. The germline V gene has CDR1 GITISATS and CDR2 ISYDGTV (reference sequence). CDR3 residues: CALWELFEELGKKIKVF. DNA for the CDR3: TGTGCCTTGTGGGAGCTCTTCGAAGAGTTGGGCAAAAAAATCAAGGTATTT.

This clone counts as medium-sized (0.01 to 0.1%). V and J are TRGV10 and TRGJP1. TRGV10 counts as an open reading frame of uncertain function. V trimming: 13 bases; J trimming: 2 bases; junction bases outside the gene matches: 2. The CDR3 loop spans 11 amino acids. CDR3 sequence: CAVTTGWFKIF. In nucleotides, the CDR3 is TGTGCTGTGACCACTGGTTGGTTCAAGATATTT.

By share, this clone counts as large (0.1 to 1%). The V gene is TRGV4, the J gene TRGJ1 or TRGJ2. Germline values: CDR1 EGSTGY, CDR2 YDSYTSSV. CDR3 size: 10 residues. V was pared by 4 bases and J by 10 bases, with 4 bases of the junction left unmatched. CDR3 amino acids: CATWDAKKLF. CDR3 sequence (DNA): TGTGCCACCTGGGACGCGAAGAAACTCTTT.

This clone is categorized as medium-sized. Other DNA sequences in this specimen translate into the identical CDR3. This chain connects TRGV9 to TRGJP. V was clipped by 3 bases and J by 3 bases; unmatched bases: 2. This CDR3 contains 16 residues. CDR1 and CDR2 (germline): GITISATS, ISYDGTV (reference sequence). CDR3 region: CALWESQELGKKIKVF. The CDR3 DNA reads TGTGCCTTGTGGGAGTCGCAAGAGTTGGGCAAAAAAATCAAGGTATTT.

This clone is categorized as medium-sized (0.01 to 0.1%). J is TRGJP and V is TRGV9. Losses at the gene ends were 4 bases for V and 6 bases for J; bases not matched to a gene: 3. Germline V gene data show CDR1 as GITISATS and CDR2 as ISYDGTV (reference sequence). This CDR3 contains 15 residues. The CDR3 region has the DNA TGTGCCTTGTGGGACGGAGAGTTGGGCAAAAAAATCAAGGTATTT. This translates into CALWDGELGKKIKVF.

Concerning this clone: The protein in TCRdb stems from a much larger clone and differs at residue 13 from this DNA's translation, likely a read error; here the protein is translated from the DNA. The chain carries TRGV9 and TRGJP. The CDR3 has 16 amino acids. Per germline, CDR1 GITISATS and CDR2 ISYDGTV (reference sequence). CDR3 in amino acids: CALWEVQELGKKNKVF. The CDR3 DNA sequence: TGTGCCTTGTGGGAGGTGCAAGAGTTGGGCAAAAAAAACAAGGTATTT.